This T cell receptor (beta chain) was identified in a study of T cells expressing NK-cell markers. Study at large: Repertoires of TCR beta were obtained from T cells sorted as CD3+CD56+NKG2C+, CD3+CD56+NKG2C- and CD3+CD56-NKG2C+.

This CDR3 has 16 residues. CDR1 and CDR2 from the germline V gene are SGHVS and FNYEAQ. With regard to this clonotype: Its antigen remains unknown.

UMIs accompanied the 5'RACE template switching by which TCR beta cDNA was made. Each CDR3 protein gets one entry in TCRdb, which reprocessed the 5' RACE reads and gives no DNA. Here the sample table reports roughly 450,000 distinct CDR3 sequences. Whole-study findings and limits: In a group of 5 or 6 donors, dominant NKG2C+ clonotypes represented 1.0-7.0% of CD8+ T cells. The same clonotypes also predominated in the CD3+CD56-NKG2C+ fraction of several donors.

Sequencing used blood T cells: a sorted CD56 or NKG2C T cell subset, CD4+ or CD8+ T cells, or bulk PBMC T cells (not recorded which). The origin of this receptor is a woman aged 50 to 65 in good health. The chain employs TRBV7-6 and TRBJ1-3. The CDR3 loop is CASSLGAGISGNTIYF.